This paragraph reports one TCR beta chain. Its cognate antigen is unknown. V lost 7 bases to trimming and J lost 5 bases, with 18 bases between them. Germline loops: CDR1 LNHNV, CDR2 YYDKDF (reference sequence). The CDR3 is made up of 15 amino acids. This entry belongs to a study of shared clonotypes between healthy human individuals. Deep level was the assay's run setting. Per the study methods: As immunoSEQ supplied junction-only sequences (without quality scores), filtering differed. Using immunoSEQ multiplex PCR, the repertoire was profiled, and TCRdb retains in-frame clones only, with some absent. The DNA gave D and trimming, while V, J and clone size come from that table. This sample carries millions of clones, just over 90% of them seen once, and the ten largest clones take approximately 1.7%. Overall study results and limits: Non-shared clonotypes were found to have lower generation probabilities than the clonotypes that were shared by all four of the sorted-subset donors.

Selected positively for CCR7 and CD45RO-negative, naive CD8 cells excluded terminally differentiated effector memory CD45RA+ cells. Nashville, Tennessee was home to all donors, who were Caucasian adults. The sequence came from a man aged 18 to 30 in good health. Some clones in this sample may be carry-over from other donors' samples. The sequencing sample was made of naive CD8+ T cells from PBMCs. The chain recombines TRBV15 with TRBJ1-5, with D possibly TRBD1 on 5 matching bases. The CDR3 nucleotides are TGTGCCACCACCCCCCGGGGGGGGAAAGATCAGCCCCAGCATTTT. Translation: CATTPRGGKDQPQHF.